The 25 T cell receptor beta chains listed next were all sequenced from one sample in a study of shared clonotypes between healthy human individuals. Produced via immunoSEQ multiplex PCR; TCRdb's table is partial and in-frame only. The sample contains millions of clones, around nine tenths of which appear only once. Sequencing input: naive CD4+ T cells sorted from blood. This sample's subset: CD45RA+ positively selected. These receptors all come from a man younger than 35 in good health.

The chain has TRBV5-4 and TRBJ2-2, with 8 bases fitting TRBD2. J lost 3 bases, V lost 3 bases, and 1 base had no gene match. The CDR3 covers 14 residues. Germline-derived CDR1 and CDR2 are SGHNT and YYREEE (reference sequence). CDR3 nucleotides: TGTGCCAGCAGCTCGGGAGGGGACACCGGGGAGCTGTTTTTT. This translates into CASSSGGDTGELFF.

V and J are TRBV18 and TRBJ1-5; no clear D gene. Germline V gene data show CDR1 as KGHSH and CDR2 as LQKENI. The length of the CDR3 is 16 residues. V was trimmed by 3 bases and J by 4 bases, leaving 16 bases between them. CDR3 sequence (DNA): TGTGCCAGCTCACCGACGGTACCTGGCGGTAATCAGCCCCAGCATTTT. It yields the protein CASSPTVPGGNQPQHF.

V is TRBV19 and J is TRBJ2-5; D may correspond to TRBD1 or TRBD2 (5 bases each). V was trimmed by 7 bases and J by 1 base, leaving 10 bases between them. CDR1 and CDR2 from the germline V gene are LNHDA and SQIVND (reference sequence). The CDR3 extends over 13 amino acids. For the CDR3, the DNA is TGTGCCAGTAACTTCGGGGCCCAAGAGACCCAGTACTTC. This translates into CASNFGAQETQYF.

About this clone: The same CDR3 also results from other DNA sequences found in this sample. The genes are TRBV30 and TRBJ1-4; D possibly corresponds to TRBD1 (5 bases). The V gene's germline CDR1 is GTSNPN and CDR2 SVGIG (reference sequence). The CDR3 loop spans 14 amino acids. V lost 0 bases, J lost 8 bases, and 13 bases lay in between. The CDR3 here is CAWSVGGGGEKLFF. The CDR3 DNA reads TGTGCCTGGAGTGTAGGTGGGGGAGGCGAAAAACTGTTTTTT.

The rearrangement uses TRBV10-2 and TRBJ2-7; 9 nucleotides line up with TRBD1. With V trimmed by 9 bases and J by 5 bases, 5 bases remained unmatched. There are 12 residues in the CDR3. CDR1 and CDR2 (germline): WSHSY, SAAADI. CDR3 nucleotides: TGCGCCAGTCGGGGACAGGGAAACGAGCAGTACTTC. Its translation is CASRGQGNEQYF.

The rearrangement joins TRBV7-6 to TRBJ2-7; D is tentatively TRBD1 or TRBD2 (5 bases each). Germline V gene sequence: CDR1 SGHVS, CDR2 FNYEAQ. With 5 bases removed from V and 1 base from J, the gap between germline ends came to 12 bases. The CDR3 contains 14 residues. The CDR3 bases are TGTGCCAGCAGCCCGTTCGAGGGGTCCTACGAGCAGTACTTC. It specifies CASSPFEGSYEQYF.

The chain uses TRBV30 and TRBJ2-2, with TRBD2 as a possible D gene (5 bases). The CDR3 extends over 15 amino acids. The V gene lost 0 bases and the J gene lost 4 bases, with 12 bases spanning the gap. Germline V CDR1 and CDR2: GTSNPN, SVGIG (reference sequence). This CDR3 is CAWSVLGRSTGELFF. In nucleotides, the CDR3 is TGTGCCTGGAGTGTACTAGGACGGTCCACCGGGGAGCTGTTTTTT.

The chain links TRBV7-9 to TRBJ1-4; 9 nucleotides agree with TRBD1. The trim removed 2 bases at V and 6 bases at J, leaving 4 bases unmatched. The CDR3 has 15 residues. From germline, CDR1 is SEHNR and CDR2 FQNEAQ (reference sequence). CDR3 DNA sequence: TGTGCCAGCAGCTTACCGGGACAGGGTGATGAAAAACTGTTTTTT. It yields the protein CASSLPGQGDEKLFF.

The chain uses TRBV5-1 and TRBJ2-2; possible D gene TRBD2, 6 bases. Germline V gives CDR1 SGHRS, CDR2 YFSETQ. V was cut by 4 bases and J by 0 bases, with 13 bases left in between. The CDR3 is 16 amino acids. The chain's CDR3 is CASSTWGEPNTGELFF. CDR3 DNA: TGCGCCAGCAGCACCTGGGGGGAACCGAACACCGGGGAGCTGTTTTTT.

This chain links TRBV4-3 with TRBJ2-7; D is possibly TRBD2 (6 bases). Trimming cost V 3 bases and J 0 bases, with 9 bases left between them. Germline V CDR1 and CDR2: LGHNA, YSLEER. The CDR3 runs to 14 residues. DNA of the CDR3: TGCGCCAGCAGCCATGCGGGGTACTCCTACGAGCAGTACTTC. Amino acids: CASSHAGYSYEQYF.

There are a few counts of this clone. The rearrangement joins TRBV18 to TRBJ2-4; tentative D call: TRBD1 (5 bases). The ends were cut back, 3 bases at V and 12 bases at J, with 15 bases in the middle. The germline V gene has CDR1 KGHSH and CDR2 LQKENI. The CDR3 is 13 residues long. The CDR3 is CASSPAAGHGQYF. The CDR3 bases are TGTGCCAGCTCACCGGCTGCAGGACACGGTCAGTACTTC.

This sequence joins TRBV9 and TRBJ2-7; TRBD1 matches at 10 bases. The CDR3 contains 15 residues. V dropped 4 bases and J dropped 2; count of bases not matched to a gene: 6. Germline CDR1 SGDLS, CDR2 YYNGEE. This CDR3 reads CASSQDRGLTYEQYF. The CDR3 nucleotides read TGTGCCAGCAGCCAAGACAGGGGGCTCACCTACGAGCAGTACTTC.

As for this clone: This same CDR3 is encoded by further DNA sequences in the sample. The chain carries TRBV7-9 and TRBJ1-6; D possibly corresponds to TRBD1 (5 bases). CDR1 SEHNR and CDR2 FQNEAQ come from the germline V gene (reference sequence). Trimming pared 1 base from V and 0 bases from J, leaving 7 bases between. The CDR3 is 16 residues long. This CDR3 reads CASSLDRSSYNSPLHF. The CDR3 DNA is TGTGCCAGCAGCTTAGACAGGAGCTCCTATAATTCACCCCTCCACTTT. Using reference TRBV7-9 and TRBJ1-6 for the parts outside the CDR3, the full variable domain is DTGVSQNPRHKITKRGQNVTFRCDPISEHNRLYWYRQTLGQGPEFLTYFQNEAQLEKSRLLSDRFSAERPKGSFSTLEIQRTEQGDSAMYLCASSLDRSSYNSPLHFGNGTRLTVT.

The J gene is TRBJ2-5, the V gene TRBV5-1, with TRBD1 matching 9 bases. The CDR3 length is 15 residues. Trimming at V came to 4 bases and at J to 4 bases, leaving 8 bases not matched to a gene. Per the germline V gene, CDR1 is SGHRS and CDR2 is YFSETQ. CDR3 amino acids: CASSILQGAGETQYF. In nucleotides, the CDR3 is TGCGCCAGCAGCATACTACAGGGGGCTGGAGAGACCCAGTACTTC.

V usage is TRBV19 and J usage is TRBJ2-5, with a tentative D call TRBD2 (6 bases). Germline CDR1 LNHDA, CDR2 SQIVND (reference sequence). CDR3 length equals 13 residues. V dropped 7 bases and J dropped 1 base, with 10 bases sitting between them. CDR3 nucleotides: TGTGCCAGTACGAGTAGCGGCCAAGAGACCCAGTACTTC. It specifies CASTSSGQETQYF.

This CDR3 reads CASSLNRVGEQYF. The CDR3 nucleotides are TGTGCCAGCAGTTTAAACAGGGTAGGCGAGCAGTACTTC. This sequence joins TRBV27 and TRBJ2-7, with D possibly TRBD1 on 6 matching bases. Germline lookup yields CDR1 MNHEY and CDR2 SMNVEV (reference sequence). The ends were cut back, 2 bases at V and 6 bases at J, with 11 bases in the middle. The CDR3 is made up of 13 amino acids.

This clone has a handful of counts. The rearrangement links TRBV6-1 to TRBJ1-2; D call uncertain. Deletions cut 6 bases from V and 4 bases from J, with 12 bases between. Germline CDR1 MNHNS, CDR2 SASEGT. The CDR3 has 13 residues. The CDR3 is CASRDSGAYGYTF. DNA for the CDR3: TGTGCCAGCAGGGACTCCGGCGCCTATGGCTACACCTTC.

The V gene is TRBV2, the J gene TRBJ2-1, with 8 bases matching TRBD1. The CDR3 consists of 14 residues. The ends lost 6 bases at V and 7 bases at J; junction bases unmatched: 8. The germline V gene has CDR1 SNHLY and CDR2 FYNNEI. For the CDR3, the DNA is TGTGCCAGCAGAGTTCAGGGGGCGCGTAATGAGCAGTTCTTC. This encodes CASRVQGARNEQFF.

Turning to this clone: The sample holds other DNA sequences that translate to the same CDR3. CDR3 protein: CASSLTGGNEQFF. CDR3 coding DNA: TGTGCCAGCAGCCTCACAGGGGGCAATGAGCAGTTCTTC. V gene TRBV5-4 combines with J gene TRBJ2-1; 8 bases line up with TRBD1. From germline, CDR1 is SGHNT and CDR2 YYREEE (reference sequence). Trimming at V came to 4 bases and at J to 6 bases, leaving 3 bases not matched to a gene. The CDR3 has 13 residues. Full variable domain (missing parts from reference TRBV5-4 and TRBJ2-1): ETGVTQSPTHLIKTRGQQVTLRCSSQSGHNTVSWYQQALGQGPQFIFQYYREEENGRGNFPPRFSGLQFPNYSSELNVNALELDDSALYLCASSLTGGNEQFFGPGTRLTVL.

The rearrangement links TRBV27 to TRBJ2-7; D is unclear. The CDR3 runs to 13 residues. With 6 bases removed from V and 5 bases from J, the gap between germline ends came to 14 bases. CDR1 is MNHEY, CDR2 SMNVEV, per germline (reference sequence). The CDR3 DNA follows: TGTGCCAGCAGCACGCTAGGCATTCACGAGCAGTACTTC. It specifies CASSTLGIHEQYF.

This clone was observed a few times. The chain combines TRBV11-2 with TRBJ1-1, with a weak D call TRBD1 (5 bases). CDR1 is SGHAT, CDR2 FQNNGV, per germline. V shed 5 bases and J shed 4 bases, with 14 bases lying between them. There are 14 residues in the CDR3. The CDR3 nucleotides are TGTGCCAGCAGCCTCAAGGGGTGGGGCACTGAAGCTTTCTTT. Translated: CASSLKGWGTEAFF.

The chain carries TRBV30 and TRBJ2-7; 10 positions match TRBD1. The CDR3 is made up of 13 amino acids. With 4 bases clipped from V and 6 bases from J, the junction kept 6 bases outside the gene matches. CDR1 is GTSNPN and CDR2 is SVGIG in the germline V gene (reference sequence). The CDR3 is CAWTGQGVIEQYF. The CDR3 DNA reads TGTGCCTGGACCGGACAGGGGGTCATCGAGCAGTACTTC.

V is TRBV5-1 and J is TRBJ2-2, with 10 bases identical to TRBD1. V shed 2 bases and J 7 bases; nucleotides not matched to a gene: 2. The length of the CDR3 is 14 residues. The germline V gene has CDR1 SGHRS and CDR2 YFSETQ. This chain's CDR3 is CASSLDRGHGELFF. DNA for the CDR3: TGCGCCAGCAGCTTAGACAGGGGGCACGGGGAGCTGTTTTTT.

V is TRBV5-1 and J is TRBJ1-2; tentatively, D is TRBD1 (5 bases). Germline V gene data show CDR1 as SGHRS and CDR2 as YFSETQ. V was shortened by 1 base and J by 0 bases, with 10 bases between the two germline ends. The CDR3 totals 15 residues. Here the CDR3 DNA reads TGCGCCAGCAGCTTGCGGGGGGAACCTAACTATGGCTACACCTTC. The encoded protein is CASSLRGEPNYGYTF.

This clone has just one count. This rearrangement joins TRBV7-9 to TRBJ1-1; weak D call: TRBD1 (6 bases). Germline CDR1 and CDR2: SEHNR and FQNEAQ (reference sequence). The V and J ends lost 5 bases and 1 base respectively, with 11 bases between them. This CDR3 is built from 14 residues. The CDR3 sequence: CASSLNRENTEAFF. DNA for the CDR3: TGTGCCAGCAGCCTTAACAGGGAGAACACTGAAGCTTTCTTT.